This TCR beta chain is from a study of T cells after yellow fever vaccination. As for the study in general: Fractions low in cell number were prepared with SMART-Seq v4 Ultra Low Input. Study observations and caveats: Most primary-vaccination clones reappeared after the booster (less than 98% CD4, more than 70% CD8).

A process of 5'RACE template switching, which added a universal primer site and UMIs, was used to make TCR cDNA. Each CDR3 protein gets one entry after TCRdb re-called the 5' RACE reads with MiXCR. The repertoire holds tens of thousands of distinct CDR3 sequences, with around 7.7% as singletons. V dropped 5 bases and J dropped 4 bases, with 14 bases sitting between them. In germline, CDR1 is SGHTA, CDR2 FQGNSA. The CDR3 covers 15 residues. This clonotype appeared many times. Its antigen is unidentified. The chain has TRBV7-2 and TRBJ1-4, with D possibly matching TRBD1 (5 bases). This specimen was CD8+ T cells sorted from PBMCs, taken 10 to 11 days after the first yellow fever vaccination. The origin of this receptor is a man aged 18 to 29 who received the YFV17D yellow fever vaccine. The CDR3 loop is CASSPEGLFNEKLFF. Written as DNA, the CDR3 is TGTGCCAGCAGCCCAGAGGGGCTCTTTAATGAAAAACTGTTTTTT. Supplemented by reference TRBV7-2 and TRBJ1-4, the full variable domain reads GAGVSQSPSNKVTEKGKDVELRCDPISGHTALYWYRQSLGQGLEFLIYFQGNSAPDKSGLPSDRFSAERTGGSVSTLTIQRTQQEDSAVYLCASSPEGLFNEKLFFGSGTQLSVL.